The 3 T cell receptor beta chains reported below all come from one sample, sequenced in a study of OX40 agonist ivuxolimab in advanced cancers. The table came from immunoSEQ multiplex PCR; TCRdb's copy has only in-frame clones and leaves some out. The sample records around 61,000 clones, roughly 80% being singletons. Material: CD4+ or CD8+ T cells sorted from blood, obtained in a trial of the OX40 agonist ivuxolimab. The receptors were sampled from an adult with an advanced solid tumor such as melanoma, head and neck, liver or kidney cancer.

The chain links TRBV7-3 to TRBJ1-1; the D gene is possibly TRBD1 (6 bases). The germline V gene has CDR1 SGHTA and CDR2 FQGTGA. The CDR3 totals 11 residues. The V gene lost 6 bases and the J gene lost 9 bases, with 11 bases spanning the gap. As DNA, the CDR3 is TGTGCCAGCAGTCAAGGGGACAAAGCTTTCTTT. Protein: CASSQGDKAFF. The variable domain in full, completed from reference TRBV7-3 and TRBJ1-1, reads GAGVSQTPSNKVTEKGKYVELRCDPISGHTALYWYRQSLGQGPEFLIYFQGTGAADDSGLPNDRFFAVRPEGSVSTLKIQRTERGDSAVYLCASSQGDKAFFGQGTRLTVV.

The V gene is TRBV2, the J gene TRBJ1-1; D gene unclear. The CDR3 contains 16 residues. V lost 5 bases to trimming and J lost 3 bases, with 19 bases between them. Germline V gene lookup returns CDR1 SNHLY and CDR2 FYNNEI. CDR3 in DNA: TGTGCCAGCAGTCGAAGTTCACCCAATCGGGACACTGAAGCTTTCTTT. It specifies CASSRSSPNRDTEAFF. Combining the CDR3 with reference TRBV2 and TRBJ1-1 gives the whole variable domain EPEVTQTPSHQVTQMGQEVILRCVPISNHLYFYWYRQILGQKVEFLVSFYNNEISEKSEIFDDQFSVERPDGSNFTLKIRSTKLEDSAMYFCASSRSSPNRDTEAFFGQGTRLTVV.

This rearrangement joins TRBV7-2 to TRBJ2-2, with 8 bases fitting TRBD2. This CDR3 is 15 amino acids long. With V trimmed by 5 bases and J by 5 bases, 7 bases remained unmatched. Germline values: CDR1 SGHTA, CDR2 FQGNSA. CDR3 bases: TGTGCCAGCAGCCCTGAGCGGGGGCGAACCGGGGAGCTGTTTTTT. It is translated as CASSPERGRTGELFF.